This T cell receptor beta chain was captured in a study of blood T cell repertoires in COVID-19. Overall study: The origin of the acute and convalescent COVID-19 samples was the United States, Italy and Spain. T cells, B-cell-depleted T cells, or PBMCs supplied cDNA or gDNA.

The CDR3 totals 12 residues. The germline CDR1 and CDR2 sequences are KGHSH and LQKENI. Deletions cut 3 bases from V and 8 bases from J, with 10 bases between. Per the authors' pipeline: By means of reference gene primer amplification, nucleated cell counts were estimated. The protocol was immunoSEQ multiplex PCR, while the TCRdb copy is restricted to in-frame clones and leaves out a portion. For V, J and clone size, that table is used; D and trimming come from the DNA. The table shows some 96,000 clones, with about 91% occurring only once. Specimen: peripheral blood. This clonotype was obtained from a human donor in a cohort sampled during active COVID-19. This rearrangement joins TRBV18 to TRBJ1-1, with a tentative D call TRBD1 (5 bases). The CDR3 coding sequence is TGTGCCAGCTCACCCCGACAGTTAGAAGCTTTCTTT. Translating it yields CASSPRQLEAFF.